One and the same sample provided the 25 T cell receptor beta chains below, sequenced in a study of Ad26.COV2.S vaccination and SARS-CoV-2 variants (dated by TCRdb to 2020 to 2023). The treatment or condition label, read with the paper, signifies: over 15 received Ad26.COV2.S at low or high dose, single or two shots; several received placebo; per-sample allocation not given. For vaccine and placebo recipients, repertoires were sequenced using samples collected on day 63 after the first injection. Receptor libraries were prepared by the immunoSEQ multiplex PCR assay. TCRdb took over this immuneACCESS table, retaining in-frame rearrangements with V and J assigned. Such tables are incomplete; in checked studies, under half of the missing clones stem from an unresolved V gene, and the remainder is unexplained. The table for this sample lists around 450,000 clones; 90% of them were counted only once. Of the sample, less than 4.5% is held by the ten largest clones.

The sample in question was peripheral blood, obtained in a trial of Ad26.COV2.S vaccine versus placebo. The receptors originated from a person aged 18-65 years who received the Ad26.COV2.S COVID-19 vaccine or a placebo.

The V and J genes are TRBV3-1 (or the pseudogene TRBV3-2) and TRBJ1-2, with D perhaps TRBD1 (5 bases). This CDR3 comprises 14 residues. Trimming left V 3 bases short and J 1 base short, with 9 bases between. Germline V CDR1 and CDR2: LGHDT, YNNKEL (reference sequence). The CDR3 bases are TGTGCCAGCAGCCAGGGGGAGTATAACTATGGCTACACCTTC. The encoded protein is CASSQGEYNYGYTF.

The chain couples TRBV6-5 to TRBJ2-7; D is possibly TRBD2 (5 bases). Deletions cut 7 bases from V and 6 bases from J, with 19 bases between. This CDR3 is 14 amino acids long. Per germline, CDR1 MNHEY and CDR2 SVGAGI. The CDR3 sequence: CASTINGGFPEQYF. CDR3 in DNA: TGTGCCAGCACTATTAACGGCGGGTTCCCCGAGCAGTACTTC.

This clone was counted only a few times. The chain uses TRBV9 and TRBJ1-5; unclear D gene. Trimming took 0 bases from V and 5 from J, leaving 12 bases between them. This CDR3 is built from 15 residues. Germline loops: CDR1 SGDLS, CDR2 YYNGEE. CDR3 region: CASSVGESPYQPQHF. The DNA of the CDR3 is TGTGCCAGCAGCGTAGGCGAGTCTCCCTATCAGCCCCAGCATTTT.

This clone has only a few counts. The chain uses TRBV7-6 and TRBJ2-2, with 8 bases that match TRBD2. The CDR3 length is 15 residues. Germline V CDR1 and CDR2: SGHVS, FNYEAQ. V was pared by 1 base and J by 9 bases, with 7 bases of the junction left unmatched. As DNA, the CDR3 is TGTGCCAGCAGCTTAGTCCTAGCGGGCGACTGGGAGCTGTTTTTT. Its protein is CASSLVLAGDWELFF.

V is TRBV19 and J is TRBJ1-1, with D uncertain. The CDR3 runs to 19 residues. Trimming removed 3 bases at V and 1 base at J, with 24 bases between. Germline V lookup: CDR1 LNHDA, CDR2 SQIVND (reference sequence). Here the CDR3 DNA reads TGTGCCAGTAGTATTGGTGTTCTGGGCACTGAAACCAAGAACACTGAAGCTTTCTTT. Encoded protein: CASSIGVLGTETKNTEAFF.

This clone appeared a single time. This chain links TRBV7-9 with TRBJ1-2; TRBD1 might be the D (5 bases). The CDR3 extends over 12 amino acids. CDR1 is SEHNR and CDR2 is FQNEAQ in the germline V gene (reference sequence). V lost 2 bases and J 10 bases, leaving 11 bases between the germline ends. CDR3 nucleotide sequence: TGTGCCAGCAGCTTACTGGGACCAGACTACACCTTC. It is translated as CASSLLGPDYTF.

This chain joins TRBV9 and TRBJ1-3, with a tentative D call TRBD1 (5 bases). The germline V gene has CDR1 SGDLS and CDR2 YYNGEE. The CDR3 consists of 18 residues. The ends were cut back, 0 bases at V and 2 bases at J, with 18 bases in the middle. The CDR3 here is CASSVGGRQGTPGNTIYF. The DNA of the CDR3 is TGTGCCAGCAGCGTAGGAGGAAGGCAGGGAACTCCTGGAAACACCATATATTTT.

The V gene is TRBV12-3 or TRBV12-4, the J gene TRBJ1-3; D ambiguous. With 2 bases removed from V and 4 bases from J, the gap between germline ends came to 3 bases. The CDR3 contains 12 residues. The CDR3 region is CASSLLGNTIYF. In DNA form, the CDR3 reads TGTGCCAGCAGTTTATTAGGAAACACCATATATTTT.

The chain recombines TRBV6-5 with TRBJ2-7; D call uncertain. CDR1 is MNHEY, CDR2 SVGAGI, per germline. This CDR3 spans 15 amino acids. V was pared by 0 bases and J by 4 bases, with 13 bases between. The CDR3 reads CASSYSRASPYEQYF. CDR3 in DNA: TGTGCCAGCAGTTACTCCCGGGCCAGCCCATACGAGCAGTACTTC.

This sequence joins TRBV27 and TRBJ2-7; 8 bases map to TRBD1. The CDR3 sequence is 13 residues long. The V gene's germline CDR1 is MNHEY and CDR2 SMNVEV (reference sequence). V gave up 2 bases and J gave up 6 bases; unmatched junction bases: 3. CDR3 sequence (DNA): TGTGCCAGCAGTTTACATGACAGGGGCGAGCAGTACTTC. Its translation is CASSLHDRGEQYF.

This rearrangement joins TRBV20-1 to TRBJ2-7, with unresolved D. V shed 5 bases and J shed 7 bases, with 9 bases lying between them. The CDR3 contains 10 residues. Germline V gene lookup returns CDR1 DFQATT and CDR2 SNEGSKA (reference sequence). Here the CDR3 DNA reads TGCAGTGCTCTTGAGAGGGAGCAGTACTTC. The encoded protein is CSALEREQYF.

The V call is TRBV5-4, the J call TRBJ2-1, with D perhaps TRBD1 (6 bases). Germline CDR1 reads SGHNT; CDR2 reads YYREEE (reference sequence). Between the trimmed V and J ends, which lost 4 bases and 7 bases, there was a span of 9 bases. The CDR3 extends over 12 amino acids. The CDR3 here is CASSGQQNEQFF. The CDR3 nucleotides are TGTGCCAGCAGCGGACAGCAAAATGAGCAGTTCTTC.

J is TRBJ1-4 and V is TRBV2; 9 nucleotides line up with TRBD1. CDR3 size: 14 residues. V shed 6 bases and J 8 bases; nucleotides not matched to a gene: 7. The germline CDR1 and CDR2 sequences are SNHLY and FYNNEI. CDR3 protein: CASRGQGEDEKLFF. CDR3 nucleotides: TGTGCCAGCAGGGGACAGGGTGAGGACGAAAAACTGTTTTTT.

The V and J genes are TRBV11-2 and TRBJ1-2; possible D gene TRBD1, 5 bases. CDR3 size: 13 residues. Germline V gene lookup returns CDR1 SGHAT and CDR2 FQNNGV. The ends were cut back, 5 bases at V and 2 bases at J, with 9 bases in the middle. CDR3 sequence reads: CASSPDTNYGYTF. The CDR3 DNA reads TGTGCCAGCAGCCCGGACACCAACTATGGCTACACCTTC.

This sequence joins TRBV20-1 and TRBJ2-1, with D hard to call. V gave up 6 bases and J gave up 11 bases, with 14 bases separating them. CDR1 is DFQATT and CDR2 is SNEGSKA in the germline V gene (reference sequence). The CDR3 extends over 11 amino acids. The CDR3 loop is CSAVDLVKQFF. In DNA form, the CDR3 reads TGCAGTGCCGTAGACCTAGTAAAGCAGTTCTTC.

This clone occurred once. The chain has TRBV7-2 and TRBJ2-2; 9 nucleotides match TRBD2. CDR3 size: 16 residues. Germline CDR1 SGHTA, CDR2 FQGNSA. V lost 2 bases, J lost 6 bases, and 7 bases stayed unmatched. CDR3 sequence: CASSLSGGRASGELFF. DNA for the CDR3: TGTGCCAGCAGCTTATCTGGCGGGAGGGCCTCCGGGGAGCTGTTTTTT.

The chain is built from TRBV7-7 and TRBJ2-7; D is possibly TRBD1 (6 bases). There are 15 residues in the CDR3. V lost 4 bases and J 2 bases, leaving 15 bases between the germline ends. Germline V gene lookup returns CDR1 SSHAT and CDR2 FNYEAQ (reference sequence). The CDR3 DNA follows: TGTGCCAGCAGCTCGCCCTTTCGGACAGCCTACGAGCAGTACTTC. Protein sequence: CASSSPFRTAYEQYF.

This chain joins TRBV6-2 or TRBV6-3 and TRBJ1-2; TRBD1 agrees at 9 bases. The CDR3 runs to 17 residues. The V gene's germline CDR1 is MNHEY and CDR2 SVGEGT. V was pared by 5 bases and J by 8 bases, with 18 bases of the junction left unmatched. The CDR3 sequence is CASSSRDRVLAAMGYTF. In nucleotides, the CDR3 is TGTGCCAGCAGTAGCCGGGACAGGGTTCTTGCGGCGATGGGCTACACCTTC.

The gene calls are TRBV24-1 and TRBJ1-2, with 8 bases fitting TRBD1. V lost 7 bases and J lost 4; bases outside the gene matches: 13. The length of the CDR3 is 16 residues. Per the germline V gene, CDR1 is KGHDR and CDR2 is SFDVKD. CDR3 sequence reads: CATSENKGQAVYGYTF. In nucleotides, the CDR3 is TGTGCCACCAGCGAGAATAAGGGACAGGCGGTCTATGGCTACACCTTC.

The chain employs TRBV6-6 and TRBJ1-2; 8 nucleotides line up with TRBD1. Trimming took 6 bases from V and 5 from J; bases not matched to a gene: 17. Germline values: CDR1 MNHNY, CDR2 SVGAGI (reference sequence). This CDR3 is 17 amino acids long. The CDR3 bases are TGTGCCAGCAGCCGAGACAGGGGCCGCCGTGGTGGGTATGGCTACACCTTC. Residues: CASSRDRGRRGGYGYTF.

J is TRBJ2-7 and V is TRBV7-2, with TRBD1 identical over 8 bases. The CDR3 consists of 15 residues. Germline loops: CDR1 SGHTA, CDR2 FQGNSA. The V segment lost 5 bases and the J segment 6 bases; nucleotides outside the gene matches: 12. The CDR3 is CASSPAPGQDLEQYF. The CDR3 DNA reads TGTGCCAGCAGCCCTGCGCCGGGACAGGACCTCGAGCAGTACTTC.

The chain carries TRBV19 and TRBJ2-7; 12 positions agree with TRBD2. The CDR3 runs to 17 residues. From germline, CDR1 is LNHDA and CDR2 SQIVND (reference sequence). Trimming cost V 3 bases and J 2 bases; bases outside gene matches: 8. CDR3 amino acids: CASSIATSGSSPYEQYF. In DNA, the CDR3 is TGTGCCAGTAGTATTGCGACTAGCGGGAGCTCCCCCTACGAGCAGTACTTC.

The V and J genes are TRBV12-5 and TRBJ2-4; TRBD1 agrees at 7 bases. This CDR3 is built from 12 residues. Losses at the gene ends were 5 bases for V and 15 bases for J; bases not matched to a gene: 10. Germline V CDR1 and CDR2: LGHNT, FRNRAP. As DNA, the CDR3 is TGTGCTAGTGGTCTCTCACAGGGGCGGGTGTACTTC. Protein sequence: CASGLSQGRVYF.

The CDR3 nucleotides read TGTGCCAGCAGCTTAGGGCGGCAGGGGGTCTACGAGCAGTACTTC. As protein: CASSLGRQGVYEQYF. This chain connects TRBV7-6 to TRBJ2-7, with TRBD1 matching over 7 bases. Trimming took 1 base from V and 3 from J; bases not matched to a gene: 6. CDR1 is SGHVS, CDR2 FNYEAQ, per germline. The CDR3 runs 15 residues.

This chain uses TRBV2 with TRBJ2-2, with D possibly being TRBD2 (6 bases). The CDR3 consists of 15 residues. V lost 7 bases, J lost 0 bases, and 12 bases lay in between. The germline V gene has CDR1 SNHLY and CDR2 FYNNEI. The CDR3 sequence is CASTGRTSNTGELFF. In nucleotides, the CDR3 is TGTGCCAGCACTGGGAGGACATCGAACACCGGGGAGCTGTTTTTT.